This T cell receptor beta chain derives from a study of blood T cell repertoires in COVID-19. Per germline, CDR1 SGDLS and CDR2 YYNGEE. This CDR3 is built from 17 residues. The V end lost 4 bases, the J end lost 1 base, and 19 bases lay between the germline ends. The protocol was immunoSEQ multiplex PCR, while the TCRdb copy is restricted to in-frame clones and leaves out a portion. The table lists about 260,000 clones, approximately 87% of them singletons, with approximately 1.5% in the top ten. This receptor was identified in a woman in her forties who had recovered from COVID-19. The sequencing sample was made of peripheral blood. This chain joins TRBV9 and TRBJ2-3; D is possibly TRBD1 (6 bases). The CDR3: CASSRTANHRGTDTQYF. CDR3 nucleotide sequence: TGTGCCAGCAGCAGGACAGCTAATCACAGGGGCACAGATACGCAGTATTTT.